Shown below are 32 T cell receptor beta chains from a single sample sequenced in a study of regulatory T cells in long-lasting Graves disease. Stated time point: newly diagnosed GD, antithyroid drugs for less than 3 months. RNA isolated from PBMCs was used to make the TCR library. Both iRepertoire HTBI primers and Arm-PCR of CDR3 regions were used to build the TCR beta libraries. TCRdb passed the multiplex PCR reads through MiXCR, listing each CDR3 protein once. The top ten hold around 13% of the sample, which has around 240,000 distinct CDR3 sequences, around a sixth seen once. The same specimen was also included in a second study, on T cells in Graves' hyperthyroidism and ophthalmopathy.

The input for sequencing was peripheral blood mononuclear cells (PBMCs), taken at new diagnosis, from a patient treated with antithyroid drugs. These receptors were taken from a woman aged 25 to 39 with Graves disease.

The rearrangement joins TRBV10-3 to TRBJ2-3, with 7 bases that match TRBD2. CDR3 length: 16 amino acids. Trimming removed 1 base from V and 4 bases from J; junction bases left unmatched: 8. Germline V gene data show CDR1 as ENHRY and CDR2 as SYGVKD. CDR3 sequence reads: CAISELQRGGSDTQYF. CDR3 DNA: TGTGCCATCAGTGAGTTACAGCGGGGAGGGTCAGATACGCAGTATTTT.

This clonotype was seen a few times. Since a much larger clone is just one base distant, this may be a read error. The J gene is TRBJ2-2, the V gene TRBV7-9; a weak D match, TRBD2 (5 bases). The CDR3 sequence is 15 residues long. Germline V CDR1 and CDR2: SEHNR, FQNEAQ (reference sequence). CDR3 nucleotide sequence: TGTGCCAGCAGCTTAGACAGCGCGAACACCGGGGAGCCGTTTTTT. It codes for CASSLDSANTGEPFF. Full variable domain (missing parts from reference TRBV7-9 and TRBJ2-2): DTGVSQNPRHKITKRGQNVTFRCDPISEHNRLYWYRQTLGQGPEFLTYFQNEAQLEKSRLLSDRFSAERPKGSFSTLEIQRTEQGDSAMYLCASSLDSANTGEPFFGEGSRLTVL.

This clonotype was detected many times. This chain uses TRBV20-1 with TRBJ1-5; D may be TRBD1 (6 bases). Germline-derived CDR1 and CDR2 are DFQATT and SNEGSKA (reference sequence). CDR3 length equals 15 residues. V dropped 4 bases and J dropped 7 bases, with 20 bases sitting between them. CDR3 nucleotides: TGCAGTGCTAACCCCCGGGGGCGCCAAGGACAGCCCCAGCATTTT. This sequence encodes CSANPRGRQGQPQHF.

V gene TRBV6-1 combines with J gene TRBJ1-6; D is unresolved. This CDR3 spans 13 amino acids. Germline-derived CDR1 and CDR2 are MNHNS and SASEGT. V lost 8 bases and J lost 10, with 15 bases in between. As DNA, the CDR3 is TGTGCCAGCGCGGGAGGGTTCAGCTCACCCCTCCACTTT. It yields the protein CASAGGFSSPLHF.

This clonotype came up many times. This sequence joins TRBV20-1 and TRBJ2-5, with a weak D call TRBD2 (5 bases). Germline assignment: CDR1 DFQATT and CDR2 SNEGSKA (reference sequence). V was trimmed by 6 bases and J by 2 bases, leaving 25 bases between them. This CDR3 region has 17 residues. The CDR3 reads CSASGPTGNTAQETQYF. DNA for the CDR3: TGCAGTGCCAGTGGGCCAACCGGGAATACTGCACAAGAGACCCAGTACTTC.

In the case of this clonotype: This sequence is one base from a far larger clone and is likely a read error. The gene calls are TRBV7-2 and TRBJ1-1; D call uncertain. Trimming cost V 6 bases and J 3 bases, with 11 bases left between them. There are 13 residues in the CDR3. Germline V gene sequence: CDR1 SGHTA, CDR2 FQGNSA. CDR3 nucleotide sequence: TGTGCCAGCAGACCCACAGTGGACACTGAAGCTTTCTTT. It translates to CASRPTVDTEAFF.

The chain employs TRBV20-1 and TRBJ1-3, with D perhaps matching TRBD1 (6 bases). The V and J ends lost 5 bases and 0 bases respectively, with 11 bases between them. This CDR3 has 14 residues. Germline-derived CDR1 and CDR2 are DFQATT and SNEGSKA (reference sequence). The CDR3 reads CSAVQGNSGNTIYF. The CDR3 DNA reads TGCAGTGCTGTACAGGGTAACTCTGGAAACACCATATATTTT.

Ten or more counts support this clonotype. V is TRBV12-3 or TRBV12-4 and J is TRBJ1-2, with a weak D call TRBD1 (6 bases). This CDR3 is built from 15 residues. V was clipped by 6 bases and J by 0 bases, with 14 bases between them. The CDR3 DNA reads as TGTGCCAGCAGGTCCTTTGCAGGGGCTAACTATGGCTACACCTTC. Protein: CASRSFAGANYGYTF.

This clonotype was recorded a few times. A much larger clonotype is one base distant, so this may be a read error. The chain carries TRBV7-2 and TRBJ2-7; D is possibly TRBD1 or TRBD2 (5 bases each). CDR3 length equals 13 residues. Germline values: CDR1 SGHTA, CDR2 FQGNSA. The germline V and J ends were trimmed by 5 bases and 3 bases, with 11 bases remaining between them. The CDR3 here is CASSPGADYEQYF. The CDR3 DNA is TGTGCCAGCAGCCCCGGGGCCGACTACGAGCAGTACTTC.

This clonotype was detected ten times or more. The V call is TRBV2, the J call TRBJ1-6, with 8 bases that match TRBD1. The CDR3 covers 13 residues. The germline gives CDR1 SNHLY, CDR2 FYNNEI. The CDR3 DNA reads TGTGTAGGACAGGGAGAAAGGAATTCACCCCTCCACTTT. It translates to CVGQGERNSPLHF.

The sample holds many counts of this clonotype. This sequence joins TRBV3-1 and TRBJ1-1, with D possibly matching TRBD1 (5 bases). V was shortened by 0 bases and J by 7 bases, with 15 bases between the two germline ends. Germline CDR1 and CDR2: LGHDT and YNNKEL (reference sequence). The CDR3 is made up of 15 amino acids. In DNA, the CDR3 is TGTGCCAGCAGCCAAGAAGCCCTCCAGGGAAATGAAGCTTTCTTT. It translates to CASSQEALQGNEAFF.

Many counts were recorded for this clonotype. The V and J genes are TRBV20-1 and TRBJ2-1; D might be TRBD2 (6 bases). The germline CDR1 and CDR2 sequences are DFQATT and SNEGSKA (reference sequence). V was shortened by 1 base and J by 0 bases, with 13 bases between the two germline ends. The CDR3 extends over 16 amino acids. This chain's CDR3 is CSARVYGGGSYNEQFF. The DNA for the CDR3 is TGCAGTGCTAGAGTGTACGGGGGAGGCTCCTACAATGAGCAGTTCTTC.

Notes on this clonotype: A junction boundary mismatches the germline segment, possibly from a read error. The rearrangement links TRBV7-7 to TRBJ2-1; D perhaps matches TRBD2 (6 bases). Looked up from germline, CDR1 is SSHAT and CDR2 is FNYEAQ (reference sequence). This CDR3 region has 16 residues. CDR3 DNA: TGTGCTAGCAGCTGTTGTGGGGGGAACTCCTACAATGAGCAGTTCTTC. It yields the protein CASSCCGGNSYNEQFF.

Many counts were recorded for this clonotype. The chain combines TRBV14 with TRBJ2-5; 11 bases line up with TRBD1. Per germline, CDR1 SGHDN and CDR2 FVKESK. CDR3 length: 16 residues. J gave up 5 bases and V 5 bases, and 10 bases lay outside the gene matches. The CDR3, as DNA: TGTGCCAGCAGCGTCCCTGGACAGGGGGCATGGGAGACCCAGTACTTC. It translates to CASSVPGQGAWETQYF. The variable domain in full, with the rest retrieved from reference TRBV14 and TRBJ2-5, is EAGVTQFPSHSVIEKGQTVTLRCDPISGHDNLYWYRRVMGKEIKFLLHFVKESKQDESGMPNNRFLAERTGGTYSTLKVQPAELEDSGVYFCASSVPGQGAWETQYFGPGTRLLVL.

Ten or more counts support this clonotype. The chain uses TRBV18 and TRBJ1-1; the D is unclear. V was pared by 8 bases and J by 3 bases, with 13 bases between. Germline loops: CDR1 KGHSH, CDR2 LQKENI. This CDR3 contains 13 residues. CDR3 in amino acids: CASSYGRDTEAFF. The DNA of the CDR3 is TGTGCCAGCAGTTATGGGAGGGACACTGAAGCTTTCTTT.

The rearrangement links TRBV7-9 to TRBJ2-7, with 9 bases matching TRBD2. V gave up 4 bases and J gave up 4 bases; unmatched junction bases: 11. CDR1 is SEHNR, CDR2 FQNEAQ, per germline (reference sequence). The CDR3 is 16 amino acids. CDR3 coding DNA: TGTGCCAGCAGCTCTCGCGGGGGGGCCGCTATTTACGAGCAGTACTTC. Amino acids: CASSSRGGAAIYEQYF.

This clonotype was observed many times. The chain recombines TRBV5-1 with TRBJ1-2; no definite D call. The CDR3 sequence is 12 residues long. Germline V gene lookup returns CDR1 SGHRS and CDR2 YFSETQ. Trimming cost V 4 bases and J 4 bases, with 8 bases left between them. The DNA of the CDR3 is TGCGCCAGCAGCCTTGACCGCTATGGCTACACCTTC. Translating it yields CASSLDRYGYTF.

This clonotype has a count of ten or more. A read error may produce the germline difference seen at one junction end. The chain links TRBV11-2 to TRBJ2-7; D not certain. Germline V gene lookup returns CDR1 SGHAT and CDR2 FQNNGV. CDR3 length: 14 residues. CDR3 bases: TGTGCCAGCAGCATAGAAGTGACTTCCAACGAGCAGTACTTC. Residues: CASSIEVTSNEQYF.

At least ten counts were recorded for this clonotype. Compared with germline, one end of the junction differs, possibly owing to a read error. This sequence joins TRBV20-1 and TRBJ1-5, with 8 bases fitting TRBD1. The CDR3 contains 15 residues. Germline CDR1 is DFQATT and CDR2 is SNEGSKA (reference sequence). CDR3 residues: CSAGEGTGSNQPQHF. DNA of the CDR3: TGCAGTGCTGGAGAAGGGACAGGCAGCAATCAGCCCCAGCATTTT.

The chain uses TRBV5-1 and TRBJ2-4; 7 bases line up with TRBD1. The CDR3 loop spans 14 amino acids. Germline trimming cut 0 bases from V and 6 bases from J; bases unmatched to any gene: 3. Germline CDR1 reads SGHRS; CDR2 reads YFSETQ. In nucleotides, the CDR3 is TGCGCCAGCAGCTTGGGATCAGGGGGAAACATTCAGTACTTC. Residues: CASSLGSGGNIQYF.

This clonotype was seen many times. The V and J genes are TRBV6-2 or TRBV6-3 and TRBJ2-1; the D is unclear. V gave up 7 bases and J gave up 7 bases, with 14 bases separating them. The V gene's germline CDR1 is MNHEY and CDR2 SVGEGT. This CDR3 is built from 13 residues. This chain's CDR3 is CASTLLQSNEQFF. CDR3 sequence (DNA): TGTGCCAGCACCCTGCTCCAGAGTAATGAGCAGTTCTTC.

The chain recombines TRBV20-1 with TRBJ2-7; TRBD2 matches 15 bases. J lost 7 bases, V lost 5 bases, and 6 bases had no gene match. Germline V gene lookup returns CDR1 DFQATT and CDR2 SNEGSKA (reference sequence). This CDR3 region has 14 residues. The CDR3: CSACGLAGGREQYF. DNA for the CDR3: TGCAGTGCTTGCGGACTAGCGGGGGGGCGGGAGCAGTACTTC.

This clonotype occurred many times. The chain employs TRBV4-1 and TRBJ2-3; 11 positions agree with TRBD2. The CDR3 sequence is 16 residues long. The V segment lost 4 bases and the J segment 3 bases; nucleotides outside the gene matches: 6. The V gene's germline CDR1 is MGHRA and CDR2 YSYEKL. The CDR3, as DNA: TGCGCCAGCAGCCGATCCGGGACTAGCGGTACAGATACGCAGTATTTT. This encodes CASSRSGTSGTDTQYF.

This clonotype has at least ten counts. The genes are TRBV12-3 or TRBV12-4 and TRBJ1-1; D perhaps matches TRBD1 (5 bases). The length of the CDR3 is 13 residues. V dropped 3 bases and J dropped 6 bases, with 11 bases sitting between them. The CDR3 bases are TGTGCCAGCAGTTTTGCGGGGGGACCTGAAGCTTTCTTT. Protein sequence: CASSFAGGPEAFF.

This clonotype was counted many times. The chain has TRBV18 and TRBJ2-5, with unresolved D. Germline CDR1 is KGHSH and CDR2 is LQKENI. V was clipped by 2 bases and J by 5 bases, with 9 bases between them. The CDR3 contains 13 residues. This CDR3 reads CASSPALDETQYF. The CDR3 DNA sequence: TGTGCCAGCTCACCAGCCCTAGATGAGACCCAGTACTTC.

This clonotype was counted at least ten times. The genes are TRBV27 and TRBJ2-7, with D uncertain. CDR3 length: 14 residues. Germline CDR1 reads MNHEY; CDR2 reads SMNVEV (reference sequence). V was clipped by 3 bases and J by 4 bases, with 13 bases between them. Written as DNA, the CDR3 is TGTGCCAGCAGTTTCAGCGAAGTTGGGTACGAGCAGTACTTC. Protein product: CASSFSEVGYEQYF.

This clonotype was seen a single time. The junction departs from the called germline gene at one end, perhaps through a read error. The rearrangement joins TRBV5-8 to TRBJ2-4, with 11 bases that match TRBD1. Germline V lookup: CDR1 SGHTS, CDR2 YDEGEE. This CDR3 has 13 residues. In DNA, the CDR3 is TGTGCCAGCAGCAGGGACAGGGGGATCGAGCGGCACTTC. Protein: CASSRDRGIERHF.

This clonotype was seen at least ten times. This chain links TRBV12-3 or TRBV12-4 with TRBJ2-6; 7 bases align to TRBD1. CDR3 length: 15 residues. V gave up 6 bases and J gave up 2 bases; unmatched junction bases: 4. CDR3 sequence reads: CASSLTGPGANVLTF. The CDR3 coding sequence is TGTGCCAGCAGCCTGACAGGGCCTGGGGCCAACGTCCTGACTTTC.

This clonotype was counted a few times. The genes are TRBV3-1 and TRBJ1-1; no definite D call. V was shortened by 1 base and J by 4 bases, with 7 bases between the two germline ends. This CDR3 is built from 13 residues. The germline gives CDR1 LGHDT, CDR2 YNNKEL (reference sequence). DNA of the CDR3: TGTGCCAGCAGCCAAGCGGGGTTCACTGAAGCTTTCTTT. This gives the protein CASSQAGFTEAFF.

This clonotype was seen repeatedly, ten times or more. The rearrangement joins TRBV13 to TRBJ1-2, with D perhaps TRBD1 (6 bases). Germline CDR1 PRHDT, CDR2 FYEKMQ (reference sequence). The CDR3 has 17 amino acids. V gave up 3 bases and J gave up 3 bases, with 20 bases separating them. Here the CDR3 DNA reads TGTGCCAGCAGCTTCAAGGGGGACCTAAAGATTTACTATGGCTACACCTTC. As protein: CASSFKGDLKIYYGYTF.

This clonotype was seen ten or more times. This rearrangement joins TRBV10-3 to TRBJ1-1, with TRBD1 matching over 7 bases. The CDR3 length is 15 residues. Trimming at V came to 0 bases and at J to 4 bases, leaving 5 bases not matched to a gene. Germline CDR1 reads ENHRY; CDR2 reads SYGVKD. This CDR3 is CAISESTGRVTEAFF. In nucleotides, the CDR3 is TGTGCCATCAGTGAGTCGACAGGGCGGGTCACTGAAGCTTTCTTT.

In this sample, this clonotype turned up many times. This rearrangement joins TRBV3-1 to TRBJ2-5; 7 bases are shared with TRBD2. The CDR3 extends over 14 amino acids. Germline V gene lookup returns CDR1 LGHDT and CDR2 YNNKEL (reference sequence). With V trimmed by 0 bases and J by 5 bases, 3 bases remained unmatched. The CDR3 spells CASSQDGLGETQYF. CDR3 in DNA: TGTGCCAGCAGCCAAGATGGACTAGGTGAGACCCAGTACTTC.